The 28 T cell receptor beta chains reported below all come from one sample, sequenced in a study of blood T cell repertoires in COVID-19. Sequencing was performed with immunoSEQ multiplex PCR; in TCRdb, only in-frame clones are kept and a portion is missing. The sample contains hundreds of thousands of clones, about 90% of which appear only once. The specimen sequenced was peripheral blood. These receptors came from a man between 35 and 55 years old with acute or convalescent COVID-19.

The chain couples TRBV7-9 to TRBJ1-1, with TRBD1 identical over 8 bases. This CDR3 has 15 residues. J lost 7 bases, V lost 0 bases, and 7 bases had no gene match. Germline lookup yields CDR1 SEHNR and CDR2 FQNEAQ (reference sequence). CDR3 sequence reads: CASSLAQGDRYEAFF. The CDR3 DNA reads TGTGCCAGCAGCTTAGCTCAAGGGGACAGGTATGAAGCTTTCTTT.

This clone is a singleton in its sample. The CDR3 DNA follows: TGTGCCAGCAGCTTAGGACAGTCTGGAAACACCATATATTTT. It translates to CASSLGQSGNTIYF. The chain recombines TRBV13 with TRBJ1-3; D is undetermined. V was trimmed by 0 bases and J by 1 base, leaving 4 bases between them. The germline gives CDR1 PRHDT, CDR2 FYEKMQ (reference sequence). The CDR3 length is 14 residues. The full variable domain, rest sourced from reference TRBV13 and TRBJ1-3, is AAGVIQSPRHLIKEKRETATLKCYPIPRHDTVYWYQQGPGQDPQFLISFYEKMQSDKGSIPDRFSAQQFSDYHSELNMSSLELGDSALYFCASSLGQSGNTIYFGEGSWLTVV.

The J gene is TRBJ1-6, the V gene TRBV5-8; D not resolved. CDR1 SGHTS and CDR2 YDEGEE come from the germline V gene. This CDR3 is 13 amino acids long. Trimming stripped 4 bases from V and 7 bases from J, with 9 bases between. CDR3 DNA: TGTGCCAGCAGCCGCGGACTCAATTCACCCCTCCACTTT. Protein product: CASSRGLNSPLHF.

This rearrangement joins TRBV7-9 to TRBJ2-7; maybe TRBD1 (5 bases). The germline gives CDR1 SEHNR, CDR2 FQNEAQ (reference sequence). V lost 7 bases, J lost 2 bases, and 15 bases lay in between. This CDR3 has 14 residues. CDR3 bases: TGTGCCAGCACCCCCGGAGACAGTCCCTACGAGCAGTACTTC. It translates to CASTPGDSPYEQYF.

The V call is TRBV27, the J call TRBJ1-6; D gene ambiguous. The CDR3 has 13 residues. Trimming took off 6 bases at V and 5 bases at J, with 8 bases between the two ends. Per the germline V gene, CDR1 is MNHEY and CDR2 is SMNVEV (reference sequence). In DNA, the CDR3 is TGTGCCAGCAGGATCGGAGATAATTCACCCCTCCACTTT. Amino acids: CASRIGDNSPLHF.

V and J are TRBV6-4 and TRBJ2-3; TRBD1 agrees at 9 bases. The CDR3 sequence is 15 residues long. The V segment lost 3 bases and the J segment 2 bases; nucleotides outside the gene matches: 3. Germline lookup yields CDR1 MRHNA and CDR2 SNTAGT. The DNA of the CDR3 is TGTGCCAGCAGTGAGGGGGACAGGGTCACAGATACGCAGTATTTT. Translated: CASSEGDRVTDTQYF.

The chain recombines TRBV24-1 with TRBJ2-1, with no clear D. Trimming took off 4 bases at V and 9 bases at J, with 12 bases between the two ends. The CDR3 contains 13 residues. The germline V gene has CDR1 KGHDR and CDR2 SFDVKD. CDR3 sequence (DNA): TGTGCCACCAGTGACGACCAGACTTGTGAGCAGTTCTTC. This encodes CATSDDQTCEQFF.

This rearrangement joins TRBV5-1 to TRBJ2-5, with D possibly being TRBD1 (6 bases). Germline values: CDR1 SGHRS, CDR2 YFSETQ. The V end lost 3 bases, the J end lost 2 bases, and 11 bases lay between the germline ends. The CDR3 extends over 14 amino acids. The CDR3 coding sequence is TGCGCCAGCAGCTCCGCAGGGGAACAAGAGACCCAGTACTTC. As protein: CASSSAGEQETQYF.

The chain links TRBV28 to TRBJ2-6, with 7 bases matching TRBD2. CDR3 size: 16 residues. CDR1 and CDR2 (germline): MDHEN, SYDVKM. CDR3 region: CALLGEGFSGANVLTF. CDR3 nucleotide sequence: TGTGCTCTTTTGGGGGAGGGCTTCTCTGGGGCCAACGTCCTGACTTTC.

This rearrangement joins TRBV5-8 to TRBJ1-2, with TRBD1 identical over 8 bases. The CDR3 loop spans 13 amino acids. CDR1 is SGHTS, CDR2 YDEGEE, per germline. V lost 4 bases to trimming and J lost 5 bases; unmatched junction nucleotides: 4. Here the CDR3 reads CASSPDREYGYTF. For the CDR3, the DNA is TGTGCCAGCAGCCCGGACAGGGAATATGGCTACACCTTC.

This clone was picked up one time. This chain joins TRBV27 and TRBJ1-1; D possibly corresponds to TRBD1 (6 bases). V dropped 6 bases and J dropped 3 bases, with 11 bases sitting between them. CDR1 MNHEY and CDR2 SMNVEV come from the germline V gene (reference sequence). CDR3 length: 13 amino acids. CDR3 sequence: CASRRQEYTEAFF. CDR3 in DNA: TGTGCCAGCAGGCGACAGGAGTACACTGAAGCTTTCTTT.

In DNA form, the CDR3 reads TGTGCCAGCAGTGACTCAATCCGACAGGCCTCTAACGCTTTACACAATGAGCAGTTCTTC. Its translation is CASSDSIRQASNALHNEQFF. The rearrangement uses TRBV6-4 and TRBJ2-1, with D possibly being TRBD1 (6 bases). The germline V and J ends were trimmed by 0 bases and 5 bases, with 26 bases remaining between them. The germline V gene has CDR1 MRHNA and CDR2 SNTAGT. The CDR3 extends over 20 amino acids.

The rearrangement uses TRBV3-1 (or the pseudogene TRBV3-2) and TRBJ2-7; TRBD1 agrees at 9 bases. This CDR3 has 14 residues. Germline lookup yields CDR1 LGHDT and CDR2 YNNKEL (reference sequence). Trimming at V came to 3 bases and at J to 5 bases, leaving 5 bases not matched to a gene. CDR3 amino acids: CASSQGTGIDEQYF. The DNA for the CDR3 is TGTGCCAGCAGCCAGGGGACAGGGATCGACGAGCAGTACTTC.

The chain joins TRBV10-3 to TRBJ1-1; no firm D call. V lost 4 bases to trimming and J lost 4 bases, with 13 bases between them. The CDR3 contains 14 residues. Germline CDR1 is ENHRY and CDR2 is SYGVKD. CDR3 residues: CAISVVHGGTEAFF. Here the CDR3 DNA reads TGTGCCATCAGTGTGGTCCACGGCGGCACTGAAGCTTTCTTT.

Here the CDR3 DNA reads TGTGCCAGCAGTGGGTCTTACGGGGTTACGAGGAACACTGAAGCTTTCTTT. The encoded protein is CASSGSYGVTRNTEAFF. The chain uses TRBV6-1 and TRBJ1-1; D is ambiguous. Germline V CDR1 and CDR2: MNHNS, SASEGT. The CDR3 extends over 17 amino acids. Trimming took off 4 bases at V and 1 base at J, with 19 bases between the two ends.

Points on this clone: Other DNA sequences in the sample encode the same CDR3. The genes are TRBV27 and TRBJ1-1; D is perhaps TRBD1 (5 bases). The CDR3 totals 14 residues. The germline V and J ends were trimmed by 3 bases and 1 base, with 9 bases remaining between them. The germline V gene encodes CDR1 MNHEY and CDR2 SMNVEV (reference sequence). The CDR3 bases are TGTGCCAGCAGTTTGTTTAGGGGGAACACTGAAGCTTTCTTT. Protein sequence: CASSLFRGNTEAFF.

The V and J genes are TRBV18 and TRBJ1-4, with TRBD1 as a possible D gene (5 bases). Germline-derived CDR1 and CDR2 are KGHSH and LQKENI. V was shortened by 5 bases and J by 2 bases, with 9 bases between the two germline ends. CDR3 size: 14 residues. The CDR3 is CASSTTETNEKLFF. The CDR3 nucleotides are TGTGCCAGCTCAACGACAGAGACTAATGAAAAACTGTTTTTT.

The chain links TRBV29-1 to TRBJ1-1; possible D gene TRBD1, 6 bases. V was clipped by 7 bases and J by 4 bases, with 16 bases between them. Germline V lookup: CDR1 SQVTM, CDR2 ANQGSEA. The CDR3 contains 13 residues. This CDR3 reads CSGGRTASTEAFF. In DNA, the CDR3 is TGCAGCGGAGGAAGGACAGCGAGCACTGAAGCTTTCTTT. Based on the CDR3 plus reference TRBV29-1 and TRBJ1-1, the full variable domain is SAVISQKPSRDICQRGTSLTIQCQVDSQVTMMFWYRQQPGQSLTLIATANQGSEATYESGFVIDKFPISRPNLTFSTLTVSNMSPEDSSIYLCSGGRTASTEAFFGQGTRLTVV.

This clone has only one observation. The chain joins TRBV24-1 to TRBJ2-1; 9 bases are shared with TRBD1. The trim removed 3 bases at V and 5 bases at J, leaving 7 bases unmatched. Germline V gene lookup returns CDR1 KGHDR and CDR2 SFDVKD. CDR3 length equals 16 residues. CDR3: CATSDPGTGLNNEQFF. CDR3 nucleotides: TGTGCCACCAGTGATCCCGGGACAGGGTTAAACAATGAGCAGTTCTTC.

The V gene is TRBV6-2 or TRBV6-3, the J gene TRBJ2-3; tentative D call: TRBD2 (5 bases). This CDR3 has 14 amino acids. The V gene's germline CDR1 is MNHEY and CDR2 SVGEGT. V lost 6 bases to trimming and J lost 5 bases, with 15 bases between them. CDR3 bases: TGTGCCAGCAGCACCCGGGAACTAAGAGATACGCAGTATTTT. It is translated as CASSTRELRDTQYF.

The chain carries TRBV11-2 and TRBJ2-7, with D maybe TRBD1 (5 bases). This CDR3 region has 16 residues. Germline values: CDR1 SGHAT, CDR2 FQNNGV. Between the trimmed V and J ends, which lost 5 bases and 2 bases, there was a span of 19 bases. The CDR3 here is CASSISHGHQPYEQYF. CDR3 in DNA: TGTGCCAGCAGCATCAGCCATGGACACCAGCCCTACGAGCAGTACTTC.

J is TRBJ1-6 and V is TRBV4-3; no firm D call. V shed 0 bases and J shed 6 bases, with 12 bases lying between them. CDR3 length equals 16 residues. Germline CDR1 LGHNA, CDR2 YSLEER. The CDR3 here is CASSQEIRIGNSPLHF. CDR3 bases: TGCGCCAGCAGCCAAGAAATCCGTATCGGTAATTCACCCCTCCACTTT.

The chain employs TRBV5-5 and TRBJ2-5, with 10 bases fitting TRBD2. The germline CDR1 and CDR2 sequences are SGHKS and YYEKEE (reference sequence). V lost 0 bases to trimming and J lost 4 bases; unmatched junction nucleotides: 3. The CDR3 has 15 residues. The CDR3 loop reads CASSLVRTSGETQYF. The CDR3 DNA is TGTGCCAGCAGCTTGGTTAGGACTAGCGGAGAGACCCAGTACTTC. The entire variable domain, with the rest obtained from reference TRBV5-5 and TRBJ2-5, is as follows: DAGVTQSPTHLIKTRGQQVTLRCSPISGHKSVSWYQQVLGQGPQFIFQYYEKEERGRGNFPDRFSARQFPNYSSELNVNALLLGDSALYLCASSLVRTSGETQYFGPGTRLLVL.

V is TRBV21-1 and J is TRBJ1-2. TRBV21-1 is an annotated pseudogene. CDR3 size: 15 residues. The CDR3 DNA reads as TGTGCCAGCAGCAAATGGAGGGTCGACCACTATGGCTACACCTTC. Amino acids: CASSKWRVDHYGYTF.

The rearrangement links TRBV29-1 to TRBJ2-3; 8 bases match TRBD2. Germline loops: CDR1 SQVTM, CDR2 ANQGSEA. J gave up 8 bases and V 3 bases, and 7 bases lay outside the gene matches. The CDR3 spans 13 residues. CDR3 sequence reads: CSVELAGGGTQYF. In DNA, the CDR3 is TGCAGCGTTGAGCTGGCGGGAGGAGGTACGCAGTATTTT.

The rearrangement joins TRBV5-4 to TRBJ2-3, with a tentative D call TRBD2 (7 bases). The CDR3 contains 17 residues. Germline V gives CDR1 SGHNT, CDR2 YYREEE (reference sequence). V shed 0 bases and J shed 0 bases, with 14 bases lying between them. The CDR3 sequence: CASSLAGGYLSTDTQYF. DNA of the CDR3: TGTGCCAGCAGCTTGGCGGGGGGCTACCTAAGCACAGATACGCAGTATTTT.

The rearrangement joins TRBV5-5 to TRBJ1-1; D gene uncertain. V was pared by 4 bases and J by 8 bases, with 9 bases between. From germline, CDR1 is SGHKS and CDR2 YYEKEE (reference sequence). The CDR3 length is 11 residues. The CDR3 nucleotides are TGTGCCAGCAGCCATAATGCGGAAGCTTTCTTT. It is translated as CASSHNAEAFF.

J is TRBJ1-2 and V is TRBV6-5; D gene unclear. The V gene's germline CDR1 is MNHEY and CDR2 SVGAGI. Trimming pared 7 bases from V and 6 bases from J, leaving 18 bases between. This CDR3 contains 14 residues. The CDR3 coding sequence is TGTGCCAGCATAGGACTTTCCCCAAACGATGGCTACACCTTC. It is translated as CASIGLSPNDGYTF.